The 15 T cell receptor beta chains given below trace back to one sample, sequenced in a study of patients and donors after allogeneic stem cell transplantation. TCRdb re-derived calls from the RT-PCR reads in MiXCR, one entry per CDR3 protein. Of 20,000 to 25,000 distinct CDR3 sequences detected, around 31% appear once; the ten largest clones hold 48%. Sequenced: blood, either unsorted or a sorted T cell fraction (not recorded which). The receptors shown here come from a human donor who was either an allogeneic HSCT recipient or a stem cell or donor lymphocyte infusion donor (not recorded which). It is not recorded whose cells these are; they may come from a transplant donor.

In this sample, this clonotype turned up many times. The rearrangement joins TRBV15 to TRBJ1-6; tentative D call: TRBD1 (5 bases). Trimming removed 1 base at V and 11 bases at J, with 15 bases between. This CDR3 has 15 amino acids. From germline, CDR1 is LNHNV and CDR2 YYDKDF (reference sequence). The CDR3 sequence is CATSRVGGRDPPLHF. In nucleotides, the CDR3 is TGTGCCACCAGCAGAGTGGGTGGCAGGGATCCACCCCTCCACTTT.

CDR3 loop: CASSPSTSSYNEQFF. CDR3 bases: TGTGCCAGCAGTCCTTCCACGAGCTCCTACAATGAGCAGTTCTTC. The chain links TRBV28 to TRBJ2-1; D remains unclear. The CDR3 length is 15 residues. The germline V and J ends were trimmed by 5 bases and 0 bases, with 11 bases remaining between them. CDR1 MDHEN and CDR2 SYDVKM come from the germline V gene.

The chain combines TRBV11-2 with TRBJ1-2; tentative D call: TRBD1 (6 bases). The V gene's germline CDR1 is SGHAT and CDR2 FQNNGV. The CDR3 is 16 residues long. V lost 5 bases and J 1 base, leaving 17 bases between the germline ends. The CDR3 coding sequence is TGTGCCAGCAGCCCAGGAGGACAGCGGATTAACTATGGCTACACCTTC. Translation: CASSPGGQRINYGYTF.

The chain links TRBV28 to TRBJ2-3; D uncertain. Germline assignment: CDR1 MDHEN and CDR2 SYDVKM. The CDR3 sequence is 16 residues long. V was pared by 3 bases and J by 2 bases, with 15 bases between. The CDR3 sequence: CASSFERETLTDTQYF. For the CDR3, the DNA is TGTGCCAGCAGTTTCGAAAGGGAAACTCTCACAGATACGCAGTATTTT.

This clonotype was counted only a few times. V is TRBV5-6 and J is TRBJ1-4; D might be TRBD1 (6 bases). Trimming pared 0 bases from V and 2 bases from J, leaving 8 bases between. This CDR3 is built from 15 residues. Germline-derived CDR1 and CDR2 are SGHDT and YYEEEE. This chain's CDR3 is CASSLVGQTNEKLFF. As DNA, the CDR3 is TGTGCCAGCAGCTTGGTTGGACAGACTAATGAAAAACTGTTTTTT.

DNA for the CDR3: TGCGCCAGCAGCCAGGAGGGACGGGACAGGGGAGTCATGAACACTGAAGCTTTCTTT. This translates into CASSQEGRDRGVMNTEAFF. The V call is TRBV4-1, the J call TRBJ1-1; TRBD1 matches 10 bases. Germline CDR1 reads MGHRA; CDR2 reads YSYEKL. This CDR3 has 19 residues. The trim removed 3 bases at V and 0 bases at J, leaving 13 bases unmatched.

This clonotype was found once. CDR3 nucleotides: TGTGCCAGCAGCACTTTACAGGGGAGGAACACTGAAGCTTTCTTT. The encoded protein is CASSTLQGRNTEAFF. This rearrangement joins TRBV9 to TRBJ1-1; 7 bases fit TRBD1. Losses at the gene ends were 4 bases for V and 1 base for J; bases not matched to a gene: 7. Germline lookup yields CDR1 SGDLS and CDR2 YYNGEE. The CDR3 has 15 residues.

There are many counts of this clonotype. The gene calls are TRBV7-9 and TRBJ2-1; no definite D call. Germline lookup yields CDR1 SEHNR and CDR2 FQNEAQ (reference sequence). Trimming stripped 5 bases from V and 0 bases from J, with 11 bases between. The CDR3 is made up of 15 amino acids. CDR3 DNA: TGTGCCAGCAGCCACACTTTTTACTCCTACAATGAGCAGTTCTTC. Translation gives CASSHTFYSYNEQFF.

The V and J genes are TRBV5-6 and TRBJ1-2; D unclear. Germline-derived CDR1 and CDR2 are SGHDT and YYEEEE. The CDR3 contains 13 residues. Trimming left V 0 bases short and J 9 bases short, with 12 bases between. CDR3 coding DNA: TGTGCCAGCAGCTTGGGGACCGGTCAACGCTACACCTTC. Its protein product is CASSLGTGQRYTF.

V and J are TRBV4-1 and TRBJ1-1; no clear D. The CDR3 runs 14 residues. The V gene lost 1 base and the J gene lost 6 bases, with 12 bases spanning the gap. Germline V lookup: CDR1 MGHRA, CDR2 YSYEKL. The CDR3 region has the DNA TGCGCCAGCAGCCAAGTCCTTAGGGAGGCTGAAGCTTTCTTT. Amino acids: CASSQVLREAEAFF.

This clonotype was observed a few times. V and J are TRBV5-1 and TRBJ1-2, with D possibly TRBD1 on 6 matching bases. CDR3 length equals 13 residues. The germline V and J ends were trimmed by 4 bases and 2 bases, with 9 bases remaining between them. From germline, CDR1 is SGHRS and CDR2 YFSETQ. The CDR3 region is CASSPQGNYGYTF. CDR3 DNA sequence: TGCGCCAGCAGCCCGCAGGGGAACTATGGCTACACCTTC.

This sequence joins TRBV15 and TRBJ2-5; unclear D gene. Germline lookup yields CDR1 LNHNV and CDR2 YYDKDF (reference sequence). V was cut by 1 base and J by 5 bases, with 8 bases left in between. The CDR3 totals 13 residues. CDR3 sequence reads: CATSRANKETQYF. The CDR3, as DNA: TGTGCCACCAGCAGAGCTAATAAGGAGACCCAGTACTTC.

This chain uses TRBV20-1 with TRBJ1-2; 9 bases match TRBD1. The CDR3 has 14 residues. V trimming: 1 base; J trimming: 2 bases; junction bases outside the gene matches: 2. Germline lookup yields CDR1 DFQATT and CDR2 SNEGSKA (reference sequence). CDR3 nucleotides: TGCAGTGCTAGAGGTGGGACAGGGAACTATGGCTACACCTTC. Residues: CSARGGTGNYGYTF.

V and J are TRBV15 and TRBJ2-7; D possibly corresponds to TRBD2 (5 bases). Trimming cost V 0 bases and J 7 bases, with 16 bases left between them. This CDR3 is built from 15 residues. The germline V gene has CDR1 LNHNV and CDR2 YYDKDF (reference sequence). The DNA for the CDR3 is TGTGCCACCAGCAGAGATTGGTCGGGGTCGGGGGAGCAGTACTTC. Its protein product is CATSRDWSGSGEQYF. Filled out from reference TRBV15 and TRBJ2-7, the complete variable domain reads DAMVIQNPRYQVTQFGKPVTLSCSQTLNHNVMYWYQQKSSQAPKLLFHYYDKDFNNEADTPDNFQSRRPNTSFCFLDIRSPGLGDTAMYLCATSRDWSGSGEQYFGPGTRLTVT.

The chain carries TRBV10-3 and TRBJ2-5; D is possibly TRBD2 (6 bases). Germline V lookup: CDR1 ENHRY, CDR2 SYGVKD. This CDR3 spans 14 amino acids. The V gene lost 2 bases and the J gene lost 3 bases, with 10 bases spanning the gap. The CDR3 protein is CAISELWGEETQYF. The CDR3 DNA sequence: TGTGCCATCAGTGAGCTCTGGGGGGAAGAGACCCAGTACTTC.